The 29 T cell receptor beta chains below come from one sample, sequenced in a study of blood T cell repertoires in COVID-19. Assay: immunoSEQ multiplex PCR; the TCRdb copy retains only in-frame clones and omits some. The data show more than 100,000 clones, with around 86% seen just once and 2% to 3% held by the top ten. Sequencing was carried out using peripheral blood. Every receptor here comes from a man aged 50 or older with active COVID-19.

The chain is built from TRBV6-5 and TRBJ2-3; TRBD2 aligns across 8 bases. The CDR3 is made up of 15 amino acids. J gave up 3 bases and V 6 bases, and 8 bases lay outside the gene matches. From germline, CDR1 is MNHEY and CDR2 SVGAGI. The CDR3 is CASSRGGFGTDTQYF. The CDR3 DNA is TGTGCCAGCAGCCGGGGGGGTTTTGGTACAGATACGCAGTATTTT.

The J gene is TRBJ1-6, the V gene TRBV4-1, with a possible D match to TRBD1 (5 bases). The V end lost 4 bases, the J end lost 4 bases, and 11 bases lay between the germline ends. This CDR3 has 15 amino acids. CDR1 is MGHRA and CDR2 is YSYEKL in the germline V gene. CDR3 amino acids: CASSPGLSYNSPLHF. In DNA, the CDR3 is TGCGCCAGCAGCCCGGGACTGAGTTATAATTCACCCCTCCACTTT.

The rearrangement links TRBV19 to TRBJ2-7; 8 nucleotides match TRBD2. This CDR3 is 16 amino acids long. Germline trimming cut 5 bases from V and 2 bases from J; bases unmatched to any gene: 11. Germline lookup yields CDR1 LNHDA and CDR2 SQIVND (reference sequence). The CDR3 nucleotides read TGTGCCAGTAGTTCCCGTCACTCGGGGGGGCCCTACGAGCAGTACTTC. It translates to CASSSRHSGGPYEQYF.

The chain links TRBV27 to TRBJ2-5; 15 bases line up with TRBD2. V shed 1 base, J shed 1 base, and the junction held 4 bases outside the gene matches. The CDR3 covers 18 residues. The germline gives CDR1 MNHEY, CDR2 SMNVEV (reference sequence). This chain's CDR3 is CASSLYGTSGGSQETQYF. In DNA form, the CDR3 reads TGTGCCAGCAGTTTATACGGGACTAGCGGGGGGAGCCAAGAGACCCAGTACTTC.

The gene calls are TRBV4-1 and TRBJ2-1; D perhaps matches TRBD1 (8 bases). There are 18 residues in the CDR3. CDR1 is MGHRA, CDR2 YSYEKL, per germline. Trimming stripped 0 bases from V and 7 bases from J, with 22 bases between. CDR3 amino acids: CASSQDWGRTGRVNEQFF. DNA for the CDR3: TGCGCCAGCAGCCAAGATTGGGGGAGGACAGGGAGGGTGAATGAGCAGTTCTTC.

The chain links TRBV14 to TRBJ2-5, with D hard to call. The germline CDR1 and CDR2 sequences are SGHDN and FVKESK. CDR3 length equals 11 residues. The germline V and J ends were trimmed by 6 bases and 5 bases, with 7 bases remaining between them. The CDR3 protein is CASSGLETQYF. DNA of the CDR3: TGTGCCAGCAGTGGCTTGGAGACCCAGTACTTC.

The CDR3 is CAIRPTGGSYEQYF. DNA for the CDR3: TGTGCCATCAGACCAACAGGGGGCTCCTACGAGCAGTACTTC. This chain uses TRBV10-3 with TRBJ2-7; 8 bases match TRBD1. V lost 6 bases and J lost 0; bases outside the gene matches: 4. CDR1 is ENHRY, CDR2 SYGVKD, per germline. The CDR3 has 14 residues.

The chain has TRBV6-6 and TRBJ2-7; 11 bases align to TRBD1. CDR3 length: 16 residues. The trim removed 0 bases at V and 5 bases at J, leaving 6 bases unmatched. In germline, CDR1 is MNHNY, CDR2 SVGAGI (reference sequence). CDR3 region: CASSYSKGQGANEQYF. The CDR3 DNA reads TGTGCCAGCAGTTACTCGAAAGGACAGGGGGCGAACGAGCAGTACTTC.

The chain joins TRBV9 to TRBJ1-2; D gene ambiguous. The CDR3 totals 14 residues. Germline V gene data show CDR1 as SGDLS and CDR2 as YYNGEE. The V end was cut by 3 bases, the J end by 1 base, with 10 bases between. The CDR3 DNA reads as TGTGCCAGCAGCGAAGCGACGGATAACTATGGCTACACCTTC. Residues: CASSEATDNYGYTF.

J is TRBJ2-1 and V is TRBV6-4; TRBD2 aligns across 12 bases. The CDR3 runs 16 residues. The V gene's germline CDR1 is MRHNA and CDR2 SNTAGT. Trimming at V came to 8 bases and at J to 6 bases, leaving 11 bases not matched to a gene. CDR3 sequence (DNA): TGTGCCAGCTCGACTAGCGGGGGACCGGGGGGCAATGAGCAGTTCTTC. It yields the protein CASSTSGGPGGNEQFF.

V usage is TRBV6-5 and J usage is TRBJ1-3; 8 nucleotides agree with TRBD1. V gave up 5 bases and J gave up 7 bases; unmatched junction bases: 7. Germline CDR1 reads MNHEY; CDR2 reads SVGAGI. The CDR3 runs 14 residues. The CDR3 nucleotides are TGTGCCAGCAGTAGGGGCAGGGGGCAGAACACCATATATTTT. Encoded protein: CASSRGRGQNTIYF.

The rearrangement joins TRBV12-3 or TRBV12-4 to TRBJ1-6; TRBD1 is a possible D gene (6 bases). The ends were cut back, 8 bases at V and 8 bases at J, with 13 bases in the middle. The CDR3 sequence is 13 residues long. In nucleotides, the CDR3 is TGTGCCAGCGGAAAGGGGGGGGATTCACCCCTCCACTTT. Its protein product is CASGKGGDSPLHF.

The chain's CDR3 is CASSVWPSLVEETQYF. In nucleotides, the CDR3 is TGTGCCAGCAGCGTATGGCCCTCCTTGGTTGAAGAGACCCAGTACTTC. The V gene is TRBV9, the J gene TRBJ2-5; D unclear. Germline values: CDR1 SGDLS, CDR2 YYNGEE. Between the trimmed V and J ends, which lost 1 base and 3 bases, there was a span of 16 bases. The CDR3 runs to 16 residues.

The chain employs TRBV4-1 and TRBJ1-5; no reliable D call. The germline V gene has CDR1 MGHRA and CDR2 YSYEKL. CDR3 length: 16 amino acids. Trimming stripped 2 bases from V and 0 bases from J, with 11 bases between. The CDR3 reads CASSQRAVFSNQPQHF. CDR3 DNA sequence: TGCGCCAGCAGCCAACGTGCGGTTTTTAGCAATCAGCCCCAGCATTTT.

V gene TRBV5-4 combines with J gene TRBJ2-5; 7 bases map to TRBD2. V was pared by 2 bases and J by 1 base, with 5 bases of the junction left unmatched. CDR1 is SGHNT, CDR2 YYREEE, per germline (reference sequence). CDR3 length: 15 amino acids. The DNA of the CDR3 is TGTGCCAGCAGCTTTTACGTAGCGGGCCAAGAGACCCAGTACTTC. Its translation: CASSFYVAGQETQYF.

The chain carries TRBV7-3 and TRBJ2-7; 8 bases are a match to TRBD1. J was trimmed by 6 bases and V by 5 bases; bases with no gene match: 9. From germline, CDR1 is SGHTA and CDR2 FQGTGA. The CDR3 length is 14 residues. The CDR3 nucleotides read TGTGCCAGCAGCGTCATACCCACAGGGGGCGAGCAGTACTTC. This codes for CASSVIPTGGEQYF.

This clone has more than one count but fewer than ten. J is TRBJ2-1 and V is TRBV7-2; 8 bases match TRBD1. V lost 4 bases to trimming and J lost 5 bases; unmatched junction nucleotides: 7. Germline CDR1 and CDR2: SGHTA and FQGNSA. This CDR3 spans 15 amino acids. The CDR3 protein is CASSSSRQGHNEQFF. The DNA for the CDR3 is TGTGCCAGCAGCTCCTCTCGACAGGGGCACAATGAGCAGTTCTTC.

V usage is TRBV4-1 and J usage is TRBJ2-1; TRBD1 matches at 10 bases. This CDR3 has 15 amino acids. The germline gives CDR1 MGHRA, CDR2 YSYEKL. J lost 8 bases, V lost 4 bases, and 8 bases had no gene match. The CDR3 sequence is CASSPSGTGVDEQFF. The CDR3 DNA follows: TGCGCCAGCAGCCCCTCCGGGACAGGGGTGGATGAGCAGTTCTTC.

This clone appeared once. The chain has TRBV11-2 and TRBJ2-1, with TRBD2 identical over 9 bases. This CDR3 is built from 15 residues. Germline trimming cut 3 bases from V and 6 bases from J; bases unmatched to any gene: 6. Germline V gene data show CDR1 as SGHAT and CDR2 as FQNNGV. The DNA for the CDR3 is TGTGCCAGCAGCTTGAGGCGGGGGGGTAGCAATGAGCAGTTCTTC. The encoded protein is CASSLRRGGSNEQFF. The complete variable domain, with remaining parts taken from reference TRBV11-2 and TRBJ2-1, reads EAGVAQSPRYKIIEKRQSVAFWCNPISGHATLYWYQQILGQGPKLLIQFQNNGVVDDSQLPKDRFSAERLKGVDSTLKIQPAKLEDSAVYLCASSLRRGGSNEQFFGPGTRLTVL.

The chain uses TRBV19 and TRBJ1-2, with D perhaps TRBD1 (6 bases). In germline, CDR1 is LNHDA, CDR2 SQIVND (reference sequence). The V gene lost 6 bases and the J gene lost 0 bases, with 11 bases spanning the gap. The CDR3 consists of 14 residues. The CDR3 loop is CASRGTLANYGYTF. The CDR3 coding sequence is TGTGCCAGTAGGGGGACACTTGCTAACTATGGCTACACCTTC.

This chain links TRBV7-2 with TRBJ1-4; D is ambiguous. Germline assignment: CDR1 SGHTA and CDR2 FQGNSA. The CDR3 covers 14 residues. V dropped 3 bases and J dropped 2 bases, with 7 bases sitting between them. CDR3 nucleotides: TGTGCCAGCAGCTTCTCGGGGACTAATGAAAAACTGTTTTTT. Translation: CASSFSGTNEKLFF. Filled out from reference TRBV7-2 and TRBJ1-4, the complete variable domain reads GAGVSQSPSNKVTEKGKDVELRCDPISGHTALYWYRQSLGQGLEFLIYFQGNSAPDKSGLPSDRFSAERTGGSVSTLTIQRTQQEDSAVYLCASSFSGTNEKLFFGSGTQLSVL.

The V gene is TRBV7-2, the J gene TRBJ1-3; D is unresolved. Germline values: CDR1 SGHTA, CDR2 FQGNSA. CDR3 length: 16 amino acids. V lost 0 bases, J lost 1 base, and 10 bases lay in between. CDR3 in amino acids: CASSLAYRPSGNTIYF. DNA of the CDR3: TGTGCCAGCAGCTTAGCGTACAGACCGTCTGGAAACACCATATATTTT.

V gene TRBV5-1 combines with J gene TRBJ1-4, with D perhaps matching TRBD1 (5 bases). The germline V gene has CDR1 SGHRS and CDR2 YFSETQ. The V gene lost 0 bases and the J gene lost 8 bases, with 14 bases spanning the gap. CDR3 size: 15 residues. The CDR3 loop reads CASSLDGAWIEKLFF. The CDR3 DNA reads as TGCGCCAGCAGCTTGGATGGGGCTTGGATAGAAAAACTGTTTTTT. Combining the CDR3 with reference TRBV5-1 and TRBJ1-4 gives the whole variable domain KAGVTQTPRYLIKTRGQQVTLSCSPISGHRSVSWYQQTPGQGLQFLFEYFSETQRNKGNFPGRFSGRQFSNSRSEMNVSTLELGDSALYLCASSLDGAWIEKLFFGSGTQLSVL.

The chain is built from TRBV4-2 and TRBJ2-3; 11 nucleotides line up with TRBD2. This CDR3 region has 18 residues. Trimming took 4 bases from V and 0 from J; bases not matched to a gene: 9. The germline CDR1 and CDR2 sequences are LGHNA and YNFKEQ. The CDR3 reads CASSPNPGLAASTDTQYF. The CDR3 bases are TGTGCCAGCAGCCCGAACCCGGGACTAGCGGCCAGCACAGATACGCAGTATTTT.

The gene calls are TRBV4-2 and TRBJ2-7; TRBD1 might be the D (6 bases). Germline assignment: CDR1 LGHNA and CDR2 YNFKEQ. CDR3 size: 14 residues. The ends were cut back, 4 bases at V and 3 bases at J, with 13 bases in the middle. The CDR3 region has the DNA TGTGCCAGCAGCCGGGGAACAGGGAGCTACGAGCAGTACTTC. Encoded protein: CASSRGTGSYEQYF.

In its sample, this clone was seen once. As DNA, the CDR3 is TGTGCCAGCAGTCTCCGGGACAGGGCTAACTATGGCTACACCTTC. Translation: CASSLRDRANYGYTF. This chain uses TRBV6-2 or TRBV6-3 with TRBJ1-2; 9 bases are shared with TRBD1. J lost 0 bases, V lost 5 bases, and 4 bases had no gene match. The CDR3 is 15 residues long. CDR1 is MNHEY, CDR2 SVGEGT, per germline.

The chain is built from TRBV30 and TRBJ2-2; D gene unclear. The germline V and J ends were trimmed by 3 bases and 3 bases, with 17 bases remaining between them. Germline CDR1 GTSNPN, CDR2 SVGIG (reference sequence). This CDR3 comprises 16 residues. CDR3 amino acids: CAWSAFPRADTGELFF. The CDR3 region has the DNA TGTGCCTGGAGCGCCTTCCCCCGCGCGGACACCGGGGAGCTGTTTTTT. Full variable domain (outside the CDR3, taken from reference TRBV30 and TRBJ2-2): SQTIHQWPATLVQPVGSPLSLECTVEGTSNPNLYWYRQAAGRGLQLLFYSVGIGQISSEVPQNLSASRPQDRQFILSSKKLLLSDSGFYLCAWSAFPRADTGELFFGEGSRLTVL.

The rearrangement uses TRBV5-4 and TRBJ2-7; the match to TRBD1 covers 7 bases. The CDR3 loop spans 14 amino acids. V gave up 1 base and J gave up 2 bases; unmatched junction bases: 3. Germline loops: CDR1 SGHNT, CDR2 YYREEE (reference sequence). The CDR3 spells CASSLWDRPYEQYF. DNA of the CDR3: TGTGCCAGCAGCTTGTGGGACAGACCCTACGAGCAGTACTTC.

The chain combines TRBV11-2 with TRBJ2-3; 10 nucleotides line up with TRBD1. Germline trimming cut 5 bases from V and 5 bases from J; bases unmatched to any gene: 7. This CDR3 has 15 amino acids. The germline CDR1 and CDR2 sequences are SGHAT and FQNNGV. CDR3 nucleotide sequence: TGTGCCAGCAGCGACCGGACAGGGGGGCAAGATACGCAGTATTTT. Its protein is CASSDRTGGQDTQYF. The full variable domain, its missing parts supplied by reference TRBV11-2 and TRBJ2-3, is EAGVAQSPRYKIIEKRQSVAFWCNPISGHATLYWYQQILGQGPKLLIQFQNNGVVDDSQLPKDRFSAERLKGVDSTLKIQPAKLEDSAVYLCASSDRTGGQDTQYFGPGTRLTVL.